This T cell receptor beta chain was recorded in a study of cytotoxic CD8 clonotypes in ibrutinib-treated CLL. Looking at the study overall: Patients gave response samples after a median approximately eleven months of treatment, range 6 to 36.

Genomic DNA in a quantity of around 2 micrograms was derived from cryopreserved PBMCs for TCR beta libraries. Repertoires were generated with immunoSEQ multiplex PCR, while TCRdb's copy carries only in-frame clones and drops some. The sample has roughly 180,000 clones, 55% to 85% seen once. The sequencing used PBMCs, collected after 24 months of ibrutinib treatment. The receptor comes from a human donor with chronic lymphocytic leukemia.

The CDR3 region is CASSQTGVMVTEAFF. The DNA of the CDR3 is TGTGCCAGCAGCCAAACAGGGGTCATGGTCACTGAAGCTTTCTTT. This sequence joins TRBV4-2 and TRBJ1-1; TRBD1 aligns across 7 bases. Trimming at V came to 2 bases and at J to 4 bases, leaving 7 bases not matched to a gene. This CDR3 contains 15 residues. The germline gives CDR1 LGHNA, CDR2 YNFKEQ.